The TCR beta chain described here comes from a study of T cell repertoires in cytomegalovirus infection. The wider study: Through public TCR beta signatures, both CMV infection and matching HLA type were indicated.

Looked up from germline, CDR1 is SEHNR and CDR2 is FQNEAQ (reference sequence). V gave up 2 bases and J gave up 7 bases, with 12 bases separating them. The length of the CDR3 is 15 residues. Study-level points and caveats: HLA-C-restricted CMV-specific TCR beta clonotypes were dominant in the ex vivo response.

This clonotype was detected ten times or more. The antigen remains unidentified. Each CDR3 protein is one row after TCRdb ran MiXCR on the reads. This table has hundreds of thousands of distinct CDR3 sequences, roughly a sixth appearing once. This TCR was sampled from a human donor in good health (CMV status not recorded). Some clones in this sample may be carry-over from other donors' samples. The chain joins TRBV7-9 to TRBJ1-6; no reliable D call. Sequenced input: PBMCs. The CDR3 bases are TGTGCCAGCAGCTTACTTCACGTACCGAATTCACCCCTCCACTTT. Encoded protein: CASSLLHVPNSPLHF.